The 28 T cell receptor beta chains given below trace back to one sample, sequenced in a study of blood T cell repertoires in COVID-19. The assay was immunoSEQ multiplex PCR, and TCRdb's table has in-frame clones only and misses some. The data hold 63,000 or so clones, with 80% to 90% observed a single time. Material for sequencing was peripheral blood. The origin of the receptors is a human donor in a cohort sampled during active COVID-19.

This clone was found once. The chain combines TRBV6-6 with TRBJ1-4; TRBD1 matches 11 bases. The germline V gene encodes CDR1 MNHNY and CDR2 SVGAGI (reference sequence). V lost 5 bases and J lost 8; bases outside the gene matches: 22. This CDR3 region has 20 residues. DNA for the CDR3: TGTGCCAGCAGTCCCCTCGCCGGGACAGGGGGTTTTTTTTCTTCGGAAAAACTGTTTTTT. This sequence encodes CASSPLAGTGGFFSSEKLFF.

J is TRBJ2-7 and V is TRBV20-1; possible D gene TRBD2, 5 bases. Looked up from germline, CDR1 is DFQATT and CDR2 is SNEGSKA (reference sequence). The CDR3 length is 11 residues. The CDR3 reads CSPNRDYEQYF. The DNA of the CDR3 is TGCAGCCCAAATCGGGACTACGAGCAGTACTTC.

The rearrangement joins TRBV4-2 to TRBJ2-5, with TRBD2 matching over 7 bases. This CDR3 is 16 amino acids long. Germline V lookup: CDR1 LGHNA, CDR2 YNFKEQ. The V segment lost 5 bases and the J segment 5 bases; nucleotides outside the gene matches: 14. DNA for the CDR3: TGTGCCAGCAGCTCCTCCGGGACTACCGGATGGGAGACCCAGTACTTC. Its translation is CASSSSGTTGWETQYF.

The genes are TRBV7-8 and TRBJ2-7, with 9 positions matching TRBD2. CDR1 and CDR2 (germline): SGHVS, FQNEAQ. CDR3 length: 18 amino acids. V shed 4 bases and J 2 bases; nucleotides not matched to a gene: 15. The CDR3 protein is CASSSEVSGRTFTYEQYF. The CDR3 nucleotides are TGTGCCAGCAGCTCCGAAGTGAGCGGGAGGACCTTCACCTACGAGCAGTACTTC. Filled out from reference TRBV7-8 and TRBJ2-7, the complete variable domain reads GAGVSQSPRYKVAKRGQDVALRCDPISGHVSLFWYQQALGQGPEFLTYFQNEAQLDKSGLPSDRFFAERPEGSVSTLKIQRTQQEDSAVYLCASSSEVSGRTFTYEQYFGPGTRLTVT.

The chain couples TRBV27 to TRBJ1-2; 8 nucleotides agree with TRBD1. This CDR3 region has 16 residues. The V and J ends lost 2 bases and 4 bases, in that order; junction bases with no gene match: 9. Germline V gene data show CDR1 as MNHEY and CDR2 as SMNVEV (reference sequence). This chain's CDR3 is CASSLEGQGIIYGYTF. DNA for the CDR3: TGTGCCAGCAGTTTAGAAGGACAGGGCATCATCTATGGCTACACCTTC.

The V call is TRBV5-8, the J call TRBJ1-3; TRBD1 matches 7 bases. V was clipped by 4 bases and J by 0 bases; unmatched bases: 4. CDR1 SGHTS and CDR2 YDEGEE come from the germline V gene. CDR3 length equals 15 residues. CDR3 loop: CASSQGQYSGNTIYF. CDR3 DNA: TGTGCCAGCAGCCAGGGACAGTACTCTGGAAACACCATATATTTT.

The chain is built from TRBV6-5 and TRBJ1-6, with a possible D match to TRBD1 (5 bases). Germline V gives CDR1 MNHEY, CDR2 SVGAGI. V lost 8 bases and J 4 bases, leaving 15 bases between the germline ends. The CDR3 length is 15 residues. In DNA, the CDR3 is TGTGCCAGCGGTCACAGGCTTCCTTATAATTCACCCCTCCACTTT. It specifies CASGHRLPYNSPLHF.

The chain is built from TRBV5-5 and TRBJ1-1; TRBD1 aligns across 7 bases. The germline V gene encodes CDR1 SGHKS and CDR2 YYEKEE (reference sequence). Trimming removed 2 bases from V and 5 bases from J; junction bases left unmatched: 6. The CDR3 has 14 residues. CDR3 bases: TGTGCCAGCAGCTTACAGGGGCCGGGGACTGAAGCTTTCTTT. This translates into CASSLQGPGTEAFF.

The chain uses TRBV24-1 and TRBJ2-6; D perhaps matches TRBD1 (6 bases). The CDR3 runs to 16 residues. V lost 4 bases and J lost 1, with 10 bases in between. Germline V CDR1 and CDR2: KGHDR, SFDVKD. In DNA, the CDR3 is TGTGCCACCAGTGAACGCCAGGGGTCTGGGGCCAACGTCCTGACTTTC. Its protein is CATSERQGSGANVLTF.

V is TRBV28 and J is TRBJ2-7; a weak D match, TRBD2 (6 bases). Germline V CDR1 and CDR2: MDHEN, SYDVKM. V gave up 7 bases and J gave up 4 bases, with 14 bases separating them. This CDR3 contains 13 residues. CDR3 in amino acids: CASNGGDKYEQYF. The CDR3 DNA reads TGTGCCAGCAACGGGGGTGACAAGTACGAGCAGTACTTC.

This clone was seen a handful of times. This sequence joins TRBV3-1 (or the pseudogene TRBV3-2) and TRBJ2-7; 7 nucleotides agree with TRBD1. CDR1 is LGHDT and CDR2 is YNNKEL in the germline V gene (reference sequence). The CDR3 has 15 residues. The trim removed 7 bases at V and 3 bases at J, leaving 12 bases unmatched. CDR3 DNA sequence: TGTGCCAGCACCCACCGGGCAGGGGGTATCTACGAGCAGTACTTC. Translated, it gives CASTHRAGGIYEQYF.

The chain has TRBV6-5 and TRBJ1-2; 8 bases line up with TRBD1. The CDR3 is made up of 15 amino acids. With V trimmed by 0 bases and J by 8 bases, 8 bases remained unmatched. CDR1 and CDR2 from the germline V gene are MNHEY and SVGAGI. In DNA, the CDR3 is TGTGCCAGCAGTTACTCCCGGGACAGGTCCTCGGGCTACACCTTC. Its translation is CASSYSRDRSSGYTF.

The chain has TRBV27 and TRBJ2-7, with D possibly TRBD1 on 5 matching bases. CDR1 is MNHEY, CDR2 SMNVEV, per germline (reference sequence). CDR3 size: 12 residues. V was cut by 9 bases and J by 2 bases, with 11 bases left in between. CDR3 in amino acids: CASGGHTYEQYF. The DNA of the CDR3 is TGTGCCAGTGGTGGACATACCTACGAGCAGTACTTC.

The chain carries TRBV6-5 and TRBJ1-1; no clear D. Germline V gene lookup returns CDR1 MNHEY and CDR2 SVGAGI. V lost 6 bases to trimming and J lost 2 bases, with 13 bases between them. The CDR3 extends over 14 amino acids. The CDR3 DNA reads TGTGCCAGCAGGGACCTAGCCGTAAACACTGAAGCTTTCTTT. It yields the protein CASRDLAVNTEAFF.

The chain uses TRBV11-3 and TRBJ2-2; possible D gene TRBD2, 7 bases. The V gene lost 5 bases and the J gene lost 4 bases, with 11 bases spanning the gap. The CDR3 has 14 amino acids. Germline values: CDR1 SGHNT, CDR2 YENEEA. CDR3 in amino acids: CASSPGGSTGELFF. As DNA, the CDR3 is TGTGCCAGCAGCCCGGGGGGCAGCACCGGGGAGCTGTTTTTT.

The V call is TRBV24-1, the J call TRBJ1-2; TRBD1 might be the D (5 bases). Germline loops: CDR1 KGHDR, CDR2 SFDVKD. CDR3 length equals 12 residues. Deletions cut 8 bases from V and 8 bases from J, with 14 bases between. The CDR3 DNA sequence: TGTGCCACCACGCCACCGGGGGACGGCTACACCTTC. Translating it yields CATTPPGDGYTF.

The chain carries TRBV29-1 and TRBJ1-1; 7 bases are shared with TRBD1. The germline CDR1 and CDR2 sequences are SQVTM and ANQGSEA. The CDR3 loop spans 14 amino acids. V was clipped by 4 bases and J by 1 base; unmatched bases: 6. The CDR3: CSVVGTERNTEAFF. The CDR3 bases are TGCAGCGTTGTTGGGACAGAAAGGAACACTGAAGCTTTCTTT.

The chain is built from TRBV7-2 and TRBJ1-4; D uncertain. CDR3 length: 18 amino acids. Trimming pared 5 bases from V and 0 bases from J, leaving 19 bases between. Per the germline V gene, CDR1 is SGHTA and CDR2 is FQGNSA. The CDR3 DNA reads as TGTGCCAGCAGCCTAGACCCCGGACTGATAGCAACTAATGAAAAACTGTTTTTT. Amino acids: CASSLDPGLIATNEKLFF.

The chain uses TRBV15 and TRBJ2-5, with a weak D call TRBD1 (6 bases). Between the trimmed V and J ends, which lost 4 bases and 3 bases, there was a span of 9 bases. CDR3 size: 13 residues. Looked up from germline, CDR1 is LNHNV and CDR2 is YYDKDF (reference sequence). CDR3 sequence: CATSTDRKETQYF. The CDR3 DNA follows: TGTGCCACCAGCACCGACAGGAAAGAGACCCAGTACTTC. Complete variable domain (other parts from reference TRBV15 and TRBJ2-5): DAMVIQNPRYQVTQFGKPVTLSCSQTLNHNVMYWYQQKSSQAPKLLFHYYDKDFNNEADTPDNFQSRRPNTSFCFLDIRSPGLGDTAMYLCATSTDRKETQYFGPGTRLLVL.

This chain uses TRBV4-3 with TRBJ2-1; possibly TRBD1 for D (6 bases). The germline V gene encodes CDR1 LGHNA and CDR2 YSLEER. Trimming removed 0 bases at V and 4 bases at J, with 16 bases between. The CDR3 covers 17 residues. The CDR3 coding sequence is TGCGCCAGCAGCCAAGATAGGGGGAATTGGGCATACAATGAGCAGTTCTTC. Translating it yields CASSQDRGNWAYNEQFF.

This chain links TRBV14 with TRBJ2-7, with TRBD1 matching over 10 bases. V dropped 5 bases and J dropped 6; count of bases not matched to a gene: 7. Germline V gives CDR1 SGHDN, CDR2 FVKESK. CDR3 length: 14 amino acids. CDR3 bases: TGTGCCAGCAGCTCCGGGACAGGGGTGCGCGAGCAGTACTTC. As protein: CASSSGTGVREQYF.

CDR3 DNA: TGTGCCTGGAGTTGGGGGGGACCGGGGACCCAGTACTTC. As protein: CAWSWGGPGTQYF. J is TRBJ2-5 and V is TRBV30; 7 positions agree with TRBD2. The CDR3 has 13 amino acids. The V gene's germline CDR1 is GTSNPN and CDR2 SVGIG (reference sequence). The ends lost 2 bases at V and 7 bases at J; junction bases unmatched: 7.

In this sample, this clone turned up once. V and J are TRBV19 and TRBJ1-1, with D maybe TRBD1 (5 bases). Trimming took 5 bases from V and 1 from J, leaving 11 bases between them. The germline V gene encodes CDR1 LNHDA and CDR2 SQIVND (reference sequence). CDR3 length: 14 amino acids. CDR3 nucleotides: TGTGCCAGTAGTCCCCCAGGGAAGAACACTGAAGCTTTCTTT. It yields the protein CASSPPGKNTEAFF.

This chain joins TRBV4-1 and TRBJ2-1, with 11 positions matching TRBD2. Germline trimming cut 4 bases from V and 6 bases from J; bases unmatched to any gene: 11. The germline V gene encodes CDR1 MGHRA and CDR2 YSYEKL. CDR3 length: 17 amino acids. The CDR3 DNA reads TGCGCCAGCAGCCCGAATTCGTTGGGACTAGCGGCCAATGAGCAGTTCTTC. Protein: CASSPNSLGLAANEQFF.

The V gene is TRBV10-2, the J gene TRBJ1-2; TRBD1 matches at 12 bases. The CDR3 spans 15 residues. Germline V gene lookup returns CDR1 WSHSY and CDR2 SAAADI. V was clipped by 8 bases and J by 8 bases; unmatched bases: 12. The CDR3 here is CASLPGQGARGGYTF. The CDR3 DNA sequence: TGCGCCAGCCTTCCGGGACAGGGGGCGCGGGGCGGCTACACCTTC.

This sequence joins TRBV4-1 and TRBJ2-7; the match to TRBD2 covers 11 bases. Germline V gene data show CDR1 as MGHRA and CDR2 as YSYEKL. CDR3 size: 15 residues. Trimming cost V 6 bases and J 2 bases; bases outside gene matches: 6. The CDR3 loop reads CASSTGTSGTYEQYF. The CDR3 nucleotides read TGCGCCAGCAGTACCGGGACTAGCGGTACCTACGAGCAGTACTTC.

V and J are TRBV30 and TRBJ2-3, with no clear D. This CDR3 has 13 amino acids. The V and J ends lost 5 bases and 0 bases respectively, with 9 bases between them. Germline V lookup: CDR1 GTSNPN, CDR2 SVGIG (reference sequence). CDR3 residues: CAWYFSSTDTQYF. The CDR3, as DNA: TGTGCCTGGTACTTCTCCAGCACAGATACGCAGTATTTT.

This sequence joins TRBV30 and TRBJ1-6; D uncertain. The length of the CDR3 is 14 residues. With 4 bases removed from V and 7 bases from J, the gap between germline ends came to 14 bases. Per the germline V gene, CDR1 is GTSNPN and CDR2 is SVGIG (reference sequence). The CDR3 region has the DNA TGTGCCTGGACTTCGACGGGGTTCAATTCACCCCTCCACTTT. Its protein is CAWTSTGFNSPLHF.